What follows are 10 T cell receptor beta chains derived from one specimen sequenced in a study of shared clonotypes between healthy human individuals. The method was immunoSEQ multiplex PCR; TCRdb's version includes in-frame clones alone and lacks a portion of them. The repertoire holds approximately 2.4 million clones, with around 95% as singletons. Sequencing used naive CD4+ T cells sorted from blood. Subset specified: CD45RA+ positively selected. Every receptor here comes from a man younger than 30 in good health.

This rearrangement joins TRBV4-1 to TRBJ1-1; unclear D gene. From germline, CDR1 is MGHRA and CDR2 YSYEKL. Trimming stripped 2 bases from V and 4 bases from J, with 14 bases between. This CDR3 is built from 15 residues. CDR3 protein: CASSQRAGESTEAFF. In nucleotides, the CDR3 is TGCGCCAGCAGCCAACGTGCCGGGGAGAGCACTGAAGCTTTCTTT.

This chain joins TRBV5-1 and TRBJ1-4; possibly TRBD1 for D (6 bases). Germline CDR1 SGHRS, CDR2 YFSETQ. CDR3 size: 15 residues. The germline V and J ends were trimmed by 4 bases and 7 bases, with 17 bases remaining between them. CDR3 residues: CASSKGGSSGEKLFF. The CDR3 region has the DNA TGCGCCAGCAGCAAGGGGGGCAGTTCGGGTGAAAAACTGTTTTTT. Full variable domain (outside the CDR3, taken from reference TRBV5-1 and TRBJ1-4): KAGVTQTPRYLIKTRGQQVTLSCSPISGHRSVSWYQQTPGQGLQFLFEYFSETQRNKGNFPGRFSGRQFSNSRSEMNVSTLELGDSALYLCASSKGGSSGEKLFFGSGTQLSVL.

This chain connects TRBV5-8 to TRBJ2-7; 7 positions match TRBD2. V dropped 3 bases and J dropped 3; count of bases not matched to a gene: 9. Germline lookup yields CDR1 SGHTS and CDR2 YDEGEE. This CDR3 is 15 amino acids long. The CDR3 DNA reads TGTGCCAGCAGCTCCAGACTAGCTCTTATCTACGAGCAGTACTTC. It specifies CASSSRLALIYEQYF.

V usage is TRBV30 and J usage is TRBJ2-5, with D uncertain. The J call may be incorrect, as the DNA end agrees better with TRBJ2-7. Per germline, CDR1 GTSNPN and CDR2 SVGIG (reference sequence). CDR3 size: 11 residues. Here the CDR3 DNA reads TGTGCCTGGTCGGGCCCCTACGAGCAGTACTTC. This translates into CAWSGPYEQYF.

The chain combines TRBV7-2 with TRBJ2-3; D gene unclear. V shed 1 base and J shed 5 bases, with 7 bases lying between them. CDR1 is SGHTA and CDR2 is FQGNSA in the germline V gene. The length of the CDR3 is 13 residues. The CDR3 region has the DNA TGTGCCAGCAGCTTAGAGGTGCGAGATACGCAGTATTTT. The encoded protein is CASSLEVRDTQYF.

The genes are TRBV2 and TRBJ1-6, with D possibly TRBD1 on 6 matching bases. Trimming pared 7 bases from V and 5 bases from J, leaving 18 bases between. This CDR3 comprises 16 residues. CDR1 and CDR2 (germline): SNHLY, FYNNEI. CDR3 sequence: CASTPGGRSNNSPLHF. Written as DNA, the CDR3 is TGTGCCAGCACTCCGGGGGGCAGGTCTAATAATTCACCCCTCCACTTT.

V gene TRBV7-9 combines with J gene TRBJ2-1, with 11 bases lining up with TRBD2. CDR1 is SEHNR, CDR2 FQNEAQ, per germline (reference sequence). CDR3 length: 15 residues. The J segment lost 9 bases and the V segment lost 3 bases, leaving 7 bases of the junction unmatched. The CDR3 reads CASSFIAGGLGEQFF. The CDR3 nucleotides read TGTGCCAGCAGCTTTATAGCGGGAGGGCTGGGTGAGCAGTTCTTC.

The chain joins TRBV28 to TRBJ2-5; TRBD2 matches 10 bases. There are 18 residues in the CDR3. Germline V gene sequence: CDR1 MDHEN, CDR2 SYDVKM. Trimming removed 4 bases from V and 4 bases from J; junction bases left unmatched: 15. CDR3 in amino acids: CASSSLLSNIAGGETQYF. CDR3 nucleotide sequence: TGTGCCAGCAGTTCTTTGCTGTCTAACATAGCGGGAGGAGAGACCCAGTACTTC. Based on the CDR3 plus reference TRBV28 and TRBJ2-5, the full variable domain is DVKVTQSSRYLVKRTGEKVFLECVQDMDHENMFWYRQDPGLGLRLIYFSYDVKMKEKGDIPEGYSVSREKKERFSLILESASTNQTSMYLCASSSLLSNIAGGETQYFGPGTRLLVL.

As for this clone: The junction departs from the called germline gene at one end, perhaps through a read error. The chain links TRBV27 to TRBJ2-5; TRBD2 matches at 9 bases. This CDR3 is 17 amino acids long. CDR1 and CDR2 (germline): MNHEY, SMNVEV (reference sequence). The CDR3 loop reads CASSQRLGLARQEAQYF. The CDR3 DNA reads TGTGCCAGCAGTCAACGCCTAGGACTAGCGCGGCAAGAGGCCCAGTACTTC.

The rearrangement joins TRBV7-2 to TRBJ2-7; D is unclear. This CDR3 is 12 amino acids long. The V and J ends lost 5 bases and 3 bases respectively, with 8 bases between them. In germline, CDR1 is SGHTA, CDR2 FQGNSA. The CDR3 DNA reads as TGTGCCAGCAGCCAAACCAACTACGAGCAGTACTTC. It is translated as CASSQTNYEQYF.